This entry lists 14 T cell receptor beta chains sequenced from one sample in a study of blood T cell repertoires in COVID-19. The repertoire was sequenced with immunoSEQ multiplex PCR; TCRdb's copy has only in-frame clones and lacks some. The table includes under 200,000 clones, 80% to 95% detected once. The sequenced material came from peripheral blood. These receptors all stem from a man aged 45 to 65 with acute or convalescent COVID-19.

The table lists this clone with a count of one. J is TRBJ1-5 and V is TRBV19; D is perhaps TRBD1 (6 bases). The germline V gene encodes CDR1 LNHDA and CDR2 SQIVND (reference sequence). The CDR3 length is 17 residues. Trimming removed 0 bases at V and 0 bases at J, with 12 bases between. The CDR3: CASSIDHRGGSNQPQHF. The CDR3 DNA is TGTGCCAGTAGTATAGATCATAGGGGGGGTAGCAATCAGCCCCAGCATTTT.

This chain uses TRBV28 with TRBJ2-3; 10 positions agree with TRBD2. In germline, CDR1 is MDHEN, CDR2 SYDVKM. The CDR3 consists of 15 residues. J lost 2 bases, V lost 8 bases, and 7 bases had no gene match. CDR3 bases: TGTGCCAGCGCTCCTACTAGCGGGATCACAGATACGCAGTATTTT. Encoded protein: CASAPTSGITDTQYF.

The chain joins TRBV29-1 to TRBJ2-5, with D unclear. The germline gives CDR1 SQVTM, CDR2 ANQGSEA. The CDR3 contains 13 residues. V lost 3 bases, J lost 2 bases, and 10 bases lay in between. Here the CDR3 reads CSVETQLQETQYF. CDR3 sequence (DNA): TGCAGCGTTGAGACACAGCTTCAAGAGACCCAGTACTTC.

The chain links TRBV2 to TRBJ2-2, with TRBD1 matching over 9 bases. This CDR3 is built from 16 residues. The germline gives CDR1 SNHLY, CDR2 FYNNEI. V trimming: 6 bases; J trimming: 7 bases; junction bases outside the gene matches: 12. In DNA form, the CDR3 reads TGTGCCAGCAGCCGGGACAGGGCCCTTTTGGGCGGGGAGCTGTTTTTT. Its protein product is CASSRDRALLGGELFF.

The chain has TRBV11-2 and TRBJ2-3; TRBD1 is a possible D gene (6 bases). V was clipped by 6 bases and J by 2 bases, with 12 bases between them. The CDR3 is made up of 14 amino acids. Per the germline V gene, CDR1 is SGHAT and CDR2 is FQNNGV. The CDR3 region has the DNA TGTGCCAGCAGTTTGGGACAATTCACAGATACGCAGTATTTT. This translates into CASSLGQFTDTQYF.

The chain has TRBV27 and TRBJ1-1; D ambiguous. V lost 3 bases and J 1 base, leaving 6 bases between the germline ends. Germline V gives CDR1 MNHEY, CDR2 SMNVEV (reference sequence). The length of the CDR3 is 13 residues. CDR3 coding DNA: TGTGCCAGCAGTTTGAGGCAGAACACTGAAGCTTTCTTT. This gives the protein CASSLRQNTEAFF.

The rearrangement uses TRBV15 and TRBJ1-5; D is undetermined. Trimming pared 4 bases from V and 4 bases from J, leaving 14 bases between. The germline V gene has CDR1 LNHNV and CDR2 YYDKDF (reference sequence). The CDR3 is 15 residues long. CDR3 nucleotide sequence: TGTGCCACCAGCAACATCCCGGGAATGAATCAGCCCCAGCATTTT. Translating it yields CATSNIPGMNQPQHF.

The chain has TRBV27 and TRBJ2-7; 9 bases are shared with TRBD2. This CDR3 has 13 residues. J gave up 7 bases and V 5 bases, and 6 bases lay outside the gene matches. Germline V gene data show CDR1 as MNHEY and CDR2 as SMNVEV (reference sequence). The CDR3 DNA follows: TGTGCCAGCAGTCCGGGCGGGGGGGTTGAGCAGTACTTC. Translation gives CASSPGGGVEQYF.

The chain employs TRBV28 and TRBJ1-6; no clear D. In germline, CDR1 is MDHEN, CDR2 SYDVKM. The CDR3 has 15 residues. The V end lost 0 bases, the J end lost 10 bases, and 13 bases lay between the germline ends. The CDR3 DNA reads as TGTGCCAGCAGTTTATGGTTCCGGGGAGGCTCACCCCTCCACTTT. Its translation: CASSLWFRGGSPLHF.

This chain links TRBV6-5 with TRBJ1-1, with 8 bases aligning to TRBD1. Germline CDR1 reads MNHEY; CDR2 reads SVGAGI. Trimming removed 7 bases from V and 4 bases from J; junction bases left unmatched: 11. The CDR3 length is 15 residues. This CDR3 is CASNRLQGAPTEAFF. The DNA of the CDR3 is TGTGCCAGCAACCGTCTCCAGGGGGCGCCCACTGAAGCTTTCTTT.

The rearrangement links TRBV27 to TRBJ2-1; the match to TRBD1 covers 9 bases. CDR3 size: 14 residues. The V and J ends lost 5 bases and 6 bases, in that order; junction bases with no gene match: 5. Germline lookup yields CDR1 MNHEY and CDR2 SMNVEV (reference sequence). The CDR3 nucleotides are TGTGCCAGCAGTCCCCGGGGACAGGGCAATGAGCAGTTCTTC. This sequence encodes CASSPRGQGNEQFF.

CDR3 DNA sequence: TGTGCCAGTAGTATATTGCGGGACTATTTTTGGCCGCATGAGCAGTTCTTC. This gives the protein CASSILRDYFWPHEQFF. The rearrangement joins TRBV19 to TRBJ2-1; 7 bases line up with TRBD2. The V segment lost 2 bases and the J segment 8 bases; nucleotides outside the gene matches: 15. Germline CDR1 and CDR2: LNHDA and SQIVND (reference sequence). This CDR3 spans 17 amino acids.

The sample holds a few counts of this clone. This rearrangement joins TRBV6-1 to TRBJ2-5; unclear D gene. The CDR3 runs 15 residues. V was pared by 3 bases and J by 4 bases, with 15 bases between. Germline CDR1 MNHNS, CDR2 SASEGT. CDR3 DNA sequence: TGTGCCAGCAGTGATTACAGTAGTCTTCCAGAGACCCAGTACTTC. This gives the protein CASSDYSSLPETQYF.

This clone was seen just once. V is TRBV5-5 and J is TRBJ2-3; 8 bases match TRBD1. V gave up 4 bases and J gave up 0 bases; unmatched junction bases: 4. This CDR3 region has 15 residues. The germline CDR1 and CDR2 sequences are SGHKS and YYEKEE (reference sequence). The CDR3, as DNA: TGTGCCAGCAGCAGACAGGGGCCTAGCACAGATACGCAGTATTTT. This sequence encodes CASSRQGPSTDTQYF.